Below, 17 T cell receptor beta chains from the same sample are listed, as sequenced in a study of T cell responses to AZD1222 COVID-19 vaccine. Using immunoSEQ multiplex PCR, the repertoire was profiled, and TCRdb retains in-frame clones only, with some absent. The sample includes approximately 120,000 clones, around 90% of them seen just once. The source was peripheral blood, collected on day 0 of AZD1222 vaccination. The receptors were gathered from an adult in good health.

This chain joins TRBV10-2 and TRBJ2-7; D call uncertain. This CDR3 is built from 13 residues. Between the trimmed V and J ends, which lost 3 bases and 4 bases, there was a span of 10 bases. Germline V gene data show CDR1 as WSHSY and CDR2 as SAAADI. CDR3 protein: CASSDEAIYEQYF. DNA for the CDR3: TGCGCCAGCAGTGACGAAGCGATTTACGAGCAGTACTTC.

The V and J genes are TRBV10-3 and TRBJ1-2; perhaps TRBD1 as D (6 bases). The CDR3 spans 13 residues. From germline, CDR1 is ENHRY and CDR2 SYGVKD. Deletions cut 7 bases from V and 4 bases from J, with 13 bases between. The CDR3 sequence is CAITPGAGYGYTF. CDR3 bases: TGTGCCATCACCCCAGGGGCGGGCTATGGCTACACCTTC.

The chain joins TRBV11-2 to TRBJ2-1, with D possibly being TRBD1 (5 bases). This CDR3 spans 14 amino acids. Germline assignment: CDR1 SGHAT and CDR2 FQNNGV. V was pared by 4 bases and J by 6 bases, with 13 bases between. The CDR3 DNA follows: TGTGCCAGCAGCTCGTGGTGGCAGGGCAATGAGCAGTTCTTC. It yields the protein CASSSWWQGNEQFF.

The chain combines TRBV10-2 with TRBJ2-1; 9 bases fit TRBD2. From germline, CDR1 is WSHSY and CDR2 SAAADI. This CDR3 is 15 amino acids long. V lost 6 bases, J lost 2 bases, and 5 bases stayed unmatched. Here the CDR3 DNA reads TGCGCCAGCAGGAGACTAGCGGTGACCTACAATGAGCAGTTCTTC. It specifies CASRRLAVTYNEQFF.

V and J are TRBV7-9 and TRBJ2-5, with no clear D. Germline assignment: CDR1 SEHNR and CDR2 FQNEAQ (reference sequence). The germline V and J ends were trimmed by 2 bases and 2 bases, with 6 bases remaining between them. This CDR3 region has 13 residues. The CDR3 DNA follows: TGTGCCAGCAGCTTAAACGTACAAGAGACCCAGTACTTC. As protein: CASSLNVQETQYF.

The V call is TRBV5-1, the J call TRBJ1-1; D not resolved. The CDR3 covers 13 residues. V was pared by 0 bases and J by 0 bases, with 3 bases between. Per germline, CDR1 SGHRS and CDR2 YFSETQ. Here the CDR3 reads CASSLGMNTEAFF. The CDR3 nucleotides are TGCGCCAGCAGCTTGGGAATGAACACTGAAGCTTTCTTT.

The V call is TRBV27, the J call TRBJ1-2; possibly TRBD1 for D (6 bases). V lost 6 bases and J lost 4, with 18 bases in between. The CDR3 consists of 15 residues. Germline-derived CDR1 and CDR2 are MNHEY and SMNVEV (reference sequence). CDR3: CASSPGVGHLYGYTF. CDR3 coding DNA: TGTGCCAGCAGCCCAGGAGTGGGACACCTCTATGGCTACACCTTC.

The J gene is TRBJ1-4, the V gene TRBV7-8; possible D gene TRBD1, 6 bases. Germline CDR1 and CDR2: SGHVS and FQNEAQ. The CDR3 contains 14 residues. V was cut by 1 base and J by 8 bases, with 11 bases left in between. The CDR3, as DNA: TGTGCCAGCAGCTTAGTGGCAGGGGAGGAAAAACTGTTTTTT. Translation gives CASSLVAGEEKLFF.

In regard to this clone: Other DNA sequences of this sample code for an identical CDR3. DNA for the CDR3: TGTGCCTGGAGTGTACAAGGAAACACCATATATTTT. As protein: CAWSVQGNTIYF. The gene calls are TRBV30 and TRBJ1-3; no clear D gene. The V end lost 0 bases, the J end lost 4 bases, and 4 bases lay between the germline ends. This CDR3 is built from 12 residues. CDR1 is GTSNPN and CDR2 is SVGIG in the germline V gene (reference sequence).

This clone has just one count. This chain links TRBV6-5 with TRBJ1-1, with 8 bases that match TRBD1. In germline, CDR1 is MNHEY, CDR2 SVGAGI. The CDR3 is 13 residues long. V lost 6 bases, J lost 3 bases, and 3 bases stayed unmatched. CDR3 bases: TGTGCCAGCAGGGACAGGGAGGACACTGAAGCTTTCTTT. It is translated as CASRDREDTEAFF.

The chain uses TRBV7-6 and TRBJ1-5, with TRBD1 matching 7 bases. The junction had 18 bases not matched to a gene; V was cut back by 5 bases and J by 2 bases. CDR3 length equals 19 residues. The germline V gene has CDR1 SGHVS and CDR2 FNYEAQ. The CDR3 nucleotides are TGTGCCAGCAGCGCTAGCCGGGACAGCGACCGTCGGGGCAATCAGCCCCAGCATTTT. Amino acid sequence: CASSASRDSDRRGNQPQHF.

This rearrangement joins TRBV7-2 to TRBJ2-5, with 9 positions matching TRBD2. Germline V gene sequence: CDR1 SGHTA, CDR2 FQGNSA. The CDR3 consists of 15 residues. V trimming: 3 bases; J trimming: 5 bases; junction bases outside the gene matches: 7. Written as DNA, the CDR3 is TGTGCCAGCAGCTTCTGGCGGGGGGGCGGGGAGACCCAGTACTTC. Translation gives CASSFWRGGGETQYF.

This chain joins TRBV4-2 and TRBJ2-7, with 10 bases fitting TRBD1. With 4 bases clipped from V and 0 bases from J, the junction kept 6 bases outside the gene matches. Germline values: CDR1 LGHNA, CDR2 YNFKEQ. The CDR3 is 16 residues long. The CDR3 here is CASSRSGQGYSYEQYF. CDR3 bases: TGTGCCAGCAGCCGCTCGGGACAGGGGTACTCCTACGAGCAGTACTTC.

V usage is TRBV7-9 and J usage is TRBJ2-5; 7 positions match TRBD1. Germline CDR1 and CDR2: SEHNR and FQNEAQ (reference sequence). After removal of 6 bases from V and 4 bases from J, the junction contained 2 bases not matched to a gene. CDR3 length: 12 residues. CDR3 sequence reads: CASRDRVETQYF. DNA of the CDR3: TGTGCCAGCAGAGACAGGGTAGAGACCCAGTACTTC.

For the CDR3, the DNA is TGTGCCATCAGGGCCGGGACAGGTTTCTTAGCGGGAACTTACGAGCAGTACTTC. Its protein is CAIRAGTGFLAGTYEQYF. This chain connects TRBV10-3 to TRBJ2-7, with D perhaps being TRBD1 or TRBD2 (8 bases each). Trimming took 6 bases from V and 4 from J, leaving 28 bases between them. This CDR3 has 18 residues. In germline, CDR1 is ENHRY, CDR2 SYGVKD.

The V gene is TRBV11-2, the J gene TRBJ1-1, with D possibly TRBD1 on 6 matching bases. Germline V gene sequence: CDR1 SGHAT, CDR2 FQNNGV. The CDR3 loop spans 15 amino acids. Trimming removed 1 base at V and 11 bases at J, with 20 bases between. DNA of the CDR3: TGTGCCAGCAGCTTAGCCCAATATACAGGGTTCTTTGCTTTCTTT. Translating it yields CASSLAQYTGFFAFF.

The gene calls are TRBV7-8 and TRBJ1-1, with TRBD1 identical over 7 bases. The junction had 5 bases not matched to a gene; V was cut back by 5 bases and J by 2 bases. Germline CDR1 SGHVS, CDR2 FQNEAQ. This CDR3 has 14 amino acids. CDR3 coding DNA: TGTGCCAGCAGCCCAAGGACAGGAAACACTGAAGCTTTCTTT. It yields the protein CASSPRTGNTEAFF.